Sequencing of this T cell receptor (beta chain) was carried out in a study of blood T cell repertoires in COVID-19. At the level of the study: Acute and convalescent COVID-19 specimens originated in the United States, Italy and Spain.

Only in-frame clones appear in the TCRdb table, and some are missing; sequencing was by immunoSEQ multiplex PCR. This sample has 40,000 or so clones, with approximately 80% found just once. The CDR3 consists of 13 residues. The germline gives CDR1 MDHEN, CDR2 SYDVKM. V gave up 6 bases and J gave up 4 bases, with 9 bases separating them. This receptor was taken from a man older than 75 with acute or convalescent COVID-19. Sequencing input: peripheral blood. The rearrangement joins TRBV28 to TRBJ2-2; D gene unclear. Here the CDR3 DNA reads TGTGCCAGCAGGTCCTTTTCCACCGGGGAGCTGTTTTTT. Protein product: CASRSFSTGELFF.